A selection of T cell receptor beta chains follows, all from one sample in a study of cytotoxic CD8 clonotypes in ibrutinib-treated CLL. Sequenced by immunoSEQ multiplex PCR; TCRdb stores in-frame clones only, minus some. The data show 110,000 or so clones, with more than 55% seen just once and 37% held by the top ten. Sequencing used PBMCs, obtained after 24 months of ibrutinib treatment. These receptors were taken from a human donor with chronic lymphocytic leukemia. Each CDR3 is given with its conserved first and last residue. D genes are given only for firm matches. Some rows mark clone size as missing; the rest say once, few, many or name a class of expanded clone.

CASSPGTIETQYF	TGCGCCAGCAGCCCGGGGACAATAGAGACCCAGTACTTC	-	-	TRBV5-1	TRBJ2-5
CASSLLGLAGDEQYF	TGTGCCAGCAGCTTACTAGGACTAGCGGGGGACGAGCAGTACTTC	TRBD2	-	TRBV7-3	TRBJ2-7
CASSSRQGMNTEAFF	TGTGCCAGCAGCTCCAGACAGGGCATGAACACTGAAGCTTTCTTT	TRBD1	-	TRBV5-4	TRBJ1-1
CASSLEGGTGDNEQYF	TGTGCCAGCAGCTTAGAGGGCGGGACAGGGGACAACGAGCAGTACTTC	TRBD1	once	TRBV11-3	TRBJ2-7
CASSIAGRPDQPQHF	TGTGCCAGTAGTATAGCGGGGAGGCCGGATCAGCCCCAGCATTTT	-	many	TRBV19	TRBJ1-5
CATYTGELFF	TGTGCCACTTACACCGGGGAGCTGTTTTTT	-	-	TRBV7-2	TRBJ2-2
CASSSGQVTDTQYF	TGTGCCAGCAGCTCAGGACAGGTCACAGATACGCAGTATTTT	TRBD1	few	TRBV7-3	TRBJ2-3
CASSRRTGPTTTYEQYF	TGTGCCAGCTCACGAAGGACAGGACCTACTACGACCTACGAGCAGTACTTC	TRBD1	-	TRBV18	TRBJ2-7
CASRSGRSTDTQYF	TGTGCCAGCAGGTCGGGACGTAGCACAGATACGCAGTATTTT	-	-	TRBV27	TRBJ2-3
CASSPVGQGPSYEQYF	TGTGCCAGCTCACCAGTGGGACAGGGGCCCTCCTACGAGCAGTACTTC	TRBD1	-	TRBV18	TRBJ2-7
CASSVGGGRGETQYF	TGTGCCAGCAGCGTAGGAGGGGGTAGGGGAGAGACCCAGTACTTC	-	-	TRBV9	TRBJ2-5
CSVAGAGSLEAFF	TGCAGCGTTGCCGGGGCAGGGAGTCTTGAAGCTTTCTTT	-	once	TRBV29-1	TRBJ1-1
CASSLAGGITDTQYF	TGTGCCAGCAGCTTGGCGGGCGGGATCACAGATACGCAGTATTTT	-	-	TRBV11-3	TRBJ2-3
CASGGISNEQFF	TGTGCGAGCGGCGGGATCTCAAATGAGCAGTTCTTC	-	-	TRBV5-6	TRBJ2-1
CASSPTAYGYTF	TGTGCCAGCAGCCCGACAGCCTATGGCTACACCTTC	-	few	TRBV2	TRBJ1-2
CASSTQTDGNSPLHF	TGTGCCAGCAGCACCCAGACAGACGGTAATTCACCCCTCCACTTT	-	-	TRBV5-8	TRBJ1-6
CASRQGEAFF	TGCGCCAGCAGACAGGGTGAAGCTTTCTTT	-	-	TRBV10-1	TRBJ1-1